This entry lists 14 T cell receptor beta chains sequenced from one sample in a study of neurological immune-mediated disorders. TCRdb re-called the 5' RACE reads through MiXCR, storing one row per CDR3 protein. The sample yields about 35,000 distinct CDR3 sequences, 3.8% seen once. Sample: PBMCs. The receptors originated from a man in his thirties or forties with multiple sclerosis.

In the case of this clonotype: The junction differs from germline at one of its ends, possibly a read error. The rearrangement joins TRBV5-5 to TRBJ1-5; D is uncertain. The germline V gene has CDR1 SGHKS and CDR2 YYEKEE (reference sequence). The CDR3 spans 15 residues. CDR3 nucleotides: TGTGCCAGCAGCTTGGTGGGGAGTAGCAATCAGCCCCAGAATTTT. This encodes CASSLVGSSNQPQNF.

Many counts were recorded for this clonotype. The chain links TRBV20-1 to TRBJ2-1; 12 bases agree with TRBD1. The CDR3 is 13 residues long. V lost 6 bases and J lost 10; bases outside the gene matches: 7. Germline values: CDR1 DFQATT, CDR2 SNEGSKA (reference sequence). Here the CDR3 reads CSAPGTGGKEQFF. In nucleotides, the CDR3 is TGCAGTGCGCCCGGGACAGGGGGCAAGGAGCAGTTCTTC.

This clonotype was seen ten or more times. The rearrangement links TRBV4-2 to TRBJ2-3, with 14 bases identical to TRBD2. Germline CDR1 LGHNA, CDR2 YNFKEQ. Trimming removed 3 bases from V and 5 bases from J; junction bases left unmatched: 7. CDR3 length: 17 amino acids. CDR3 region: CASSQTSGGAIGDTQYF. As DNA, the CDR3 is TGTGCCAGCAGCCAGACTAGCGGGGGGGCCATAGGAGATACGCAGTATTTT.

This clonotype has more than one count but fewer than ten. The gene calls are TRBV6-2 or TRBV6-3 and TRBJ1-2; 11 bases match TRBD1. CDR3 size: 14 residues. The germline gives CDR1 MNHEY, CDR2 SVGEGT. Trimming at V came to 8 bases and at J to 6 bases, leaving 8 bases not matched to a gene. CDR3 sequence reads: CASGWTGGENGYTF. Written as DNA, the CDR3 is TGTGCCAGCGGCTGGACAGGGGGCGAGAATGGCTACACCTTC.

Many counts were recorded for this clonotype. The J gene is TRBJ2-5, the V gene TRBV20-1; a weak D match, TRBD1 (6 bases). The CDR3 runs 14 residues. The V gene lost 1 base and the J gene lost 4 bases, with 13 bases spanning the gap. Germline lookup yields CDR1 DFQATT and CDR2 SNEGSKA (reference sequence). The CDR3 DNA is TGCAGTGCTAGAGTGGGGGCGGCGGGAGAGACCCAGTACTTC. Its protein product is CSARVGAAGETQYF.

This clonotype was seen repeatedly, ten times or more. The CDR3 loop reads CSATDLNTEAFF. CDR3 DNA: TGCAGTGCTACCGATTTGAACACTGAAGCTTTCTTT. The J gene is TRBJ1-1, the V gene TRBV20-1; D call uncertain. CDR1 DFQATT and CDR2 SNEGSKA come from the germline V gene (reference sequence). V lost 4 bases and J lost 0, with 6 bases in between. CDR3 length: 12 residues.

There are many counts of this clonotype. The chain combines TRBV5-1 with TRBJ1-1; the match to TRBD1 covers 7 bases. The CDR3 covers 15 residues. The germline CDR1 and CDR2 sequences are SGHRS and YFSETQ. The J segment lost 0 bases and the V segment lost 4 bases, leaving 6 bases of the junction unmatched. In DNA form, the CDR3 reads TGCGCCAGCAGCCCGCAGGGGGGCATGAACACTGAAGCTTTCTTT. Amino acids: CASSPQGGMNTEAFF.

At least ten counts were recorded for this clonotype. The CDR3 region has the DNA TGCAGTGCCGCCCCCCCTTTAGCGGGGGCTTCAGATACGCAGTATTTT. It specifies CSAAPPLAGASDTQYF. The chain uses TRBV20-1 and TRBJ2-3, with TRBD2 identical over 9 bases. CDR3 length: 16 amino acids. CDR1 is DFQATT, CDR2 SNEGSKA, per germline (reference sequence). The V and J ends lost 6 bases and 4 bases, in that order; junction bases with no gene match: 14.

This clonotype was detected many times. The chain carries TRBV10-3 and TRBJ2-2; 11 bases are a match to TRBD2. Germline V gene data show CDR1 as ENHRY and CDR2 as SYGVKD. The CDR3 consists of 15 residues. The J segment lost 5 bases and the V segment lost 2 bases, leaving 1 base of the junction unmatched. In DNA, the CDR3 is TGTGCCATCAGTGAGACTAGCGGGGGTACCGGGGAGCTGTTTTTT. It specifies CAISETSGGTGELFF.

Comment on this clonotype: A read error is likely, as this CDR3 ends without the conserved phenylalanine or tryptophan. The chain employs TRBV12-3 or TRBV12-4 and TRBJ1-2, with 7 bases identical to TRBD1. V dropped 7 bases and J dropped 4; count of bases not matched to a gene: 9. CDR3 length: 14 amino acids. CDR3 sequence reads: CASNPLGQLYGYTN. The CDR3 region has the DNA TGTGCCAGCAACCCTTTGGGACAGCTCTATGGCTACACCAAC.

This clonotype showed up many times. The chain recombines TRBV27 with TRBJ1-1; D ambiguous. This CDR3 region has 13 residues. Germline assignment: CDR1 MNHEY and CDR2 SMNVEV (reference sequence). Trimming left V 4 bases short and J 10 bases short, with 16 bases between. CDR3 DNA: TGTGCCAGCAGTTCACGACGCTATGACGGAGCTTTCTTT. Translating gives CASSSRRYDGAFF.

This clonotype has ten or more counts. The J gene is TRBJ1-4, the V gene TRBV10-3; 7 bases are a match to TRBD1. CDR3 length equals 14 residues. Germline CDR1 is ENHRY and CDR2 is SYGVKD. V lost 7 bases and J lost 8; bases outside the gene matches: 10. CDR3 sequence: CAITSDREREKLFF. CDR3 in DNA: TGTGCCATCACCTCAGACAGGGAGAGGGAAAAACTGTTTTTT.

This clonotype occurred many times. The chain has TRBV29-1 and TRBJ1-3; no clear D gene. Deletions cut 7 bases from V and 0 bases from J, with 13 bases between. Germline V gives CDR1 SQVTM, CDR2 ANQGSEA. The CDR3 totals 14 residues. CDR3: CSGLDTTSGNTIYF. In DNA form, the CDR3 reads TGCAGCGGACTAGACACGACCTCTGGAAACACCATATATTTT.

The chain joins TRBV4-3 to TRBJ2-7; 7 bases agree with TRBD1. With V trimmed by 5 bases and J by 2 bases, 6 bases remained unmatched. The CDR3 is 14 residues long. Germline CDR1 and CDR2: LGHNA and YSLEER. The CDR3 loop is CASSSRTGPYEQYF. The CDR3 region has the DNA TGCGCCAGCAGCTCCCGGACAGGTCCCTACGAGCAGTACTTC.